This TCR beta chain was sequenced for a study of blood T cell repertoires in COVID-19. Generated by immunoSEQ multiplex PCR, the TCRdb table keeps only in-frame clones and is missing some. The table lists some 130,000 clones, 65% to 90% of them singletons. Germline CDR1 and CDR2: MNHEY and SMNVEV (reference sequence). The V and J ends lost 5 bases and 1 base respectively, with 12 bases between them. The CDR3 consists of 15 residues. This clonotype was sampled from a man of 80 years or more with acute or convalescent COVID-19. Sequences were obtained from peripheral blood. The gene calls are TRBV27 and TRBJ1-3; tentatively, D is TRBD1 (5 bases). CDR3 coding DNA: TGTGCCAGCAGTGCCAGTACAGGTTCTGGAAACACCATATATTTT. This codes for CASSASTGSGNTIYF.